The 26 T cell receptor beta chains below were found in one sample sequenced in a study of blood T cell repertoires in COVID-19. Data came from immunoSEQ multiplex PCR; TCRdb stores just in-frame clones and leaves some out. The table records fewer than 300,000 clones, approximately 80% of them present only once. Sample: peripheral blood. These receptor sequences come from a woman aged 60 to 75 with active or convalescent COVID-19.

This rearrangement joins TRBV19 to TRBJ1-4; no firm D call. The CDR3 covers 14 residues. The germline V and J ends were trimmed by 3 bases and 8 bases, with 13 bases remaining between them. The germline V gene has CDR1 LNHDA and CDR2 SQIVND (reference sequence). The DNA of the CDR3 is TGTGCCAGTAGTATTGGAGAGAATGAGGAAAAACTGTTTTTT. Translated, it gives CASSIGENEEKLFF.

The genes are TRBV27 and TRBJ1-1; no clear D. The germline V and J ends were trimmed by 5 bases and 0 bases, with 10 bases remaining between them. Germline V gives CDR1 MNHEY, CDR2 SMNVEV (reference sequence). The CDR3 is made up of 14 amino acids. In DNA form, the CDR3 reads TGTGCCAGCAGTGCGGGAAACATGAACACTGAAGCTTTCTTT. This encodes CASSAGNMNTEAFF.

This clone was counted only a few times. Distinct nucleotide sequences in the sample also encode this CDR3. The CDR3 spells CASSFPNQPQHF. CDR3 sequence (DNA): TGTGCCAGCAGTTTTCCGAATCAGCCCCAGCATTTT. The rearrangement links TRBV27 to TRBJ1-5; D remains unclear. The CDR3 runs to 12 residues. V shed 3 bases and J shed 4 bases, with 4 bases lying between them. Looked up from germline, CDR1 is MNHEY and CDR2 is SMNVEV (reference sequence).

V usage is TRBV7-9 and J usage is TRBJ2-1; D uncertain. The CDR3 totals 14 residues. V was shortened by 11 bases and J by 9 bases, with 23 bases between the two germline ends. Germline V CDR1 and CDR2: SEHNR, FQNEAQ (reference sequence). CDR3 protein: CAGEIMLGPPEQFF. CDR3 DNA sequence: TGTGCCGGCGAAATCATGCTAGGTCCCCCTGAGCAGTTCTTC.

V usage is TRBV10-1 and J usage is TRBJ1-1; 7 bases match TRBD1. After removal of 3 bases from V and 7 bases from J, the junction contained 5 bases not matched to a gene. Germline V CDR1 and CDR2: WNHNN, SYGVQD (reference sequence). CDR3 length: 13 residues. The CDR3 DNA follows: TGCGCCAGCAGTGAATACCGGGACAGTGAAGCTTTCTTT. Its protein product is CASSEYRDSEAFF.

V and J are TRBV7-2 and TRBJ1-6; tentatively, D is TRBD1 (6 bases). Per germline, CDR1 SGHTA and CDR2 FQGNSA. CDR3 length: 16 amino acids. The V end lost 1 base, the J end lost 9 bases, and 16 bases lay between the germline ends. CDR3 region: CASSLEGTSPTSPLHF. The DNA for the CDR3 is TGTGCCAGCAGCTTAGAGGGGACAAGCCCAACTTCACCCCTCCACTTT.

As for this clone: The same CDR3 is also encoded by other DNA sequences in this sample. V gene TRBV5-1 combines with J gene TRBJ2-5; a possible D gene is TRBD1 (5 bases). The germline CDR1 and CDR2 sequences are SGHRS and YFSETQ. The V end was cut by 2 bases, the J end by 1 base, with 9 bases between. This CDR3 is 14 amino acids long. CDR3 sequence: CASSLGTGQETQYF. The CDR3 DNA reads TGCGCCAGCAGCTTAGGCACAGGCCAAGAGACCCAGTACTTC.

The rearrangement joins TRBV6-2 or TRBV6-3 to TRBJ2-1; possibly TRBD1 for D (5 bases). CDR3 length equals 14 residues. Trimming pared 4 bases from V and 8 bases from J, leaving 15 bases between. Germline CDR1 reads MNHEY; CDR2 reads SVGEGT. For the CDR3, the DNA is TGTGCCAGCAGTTTTGCGGAGACAGCTTATGAGCAGTTCTTC. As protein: CASSFAETAYEQFF.

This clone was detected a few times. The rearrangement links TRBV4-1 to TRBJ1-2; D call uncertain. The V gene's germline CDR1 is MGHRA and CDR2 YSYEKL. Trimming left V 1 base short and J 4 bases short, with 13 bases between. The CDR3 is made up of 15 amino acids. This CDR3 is CASSQVIRDPYGYTF. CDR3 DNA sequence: TGCGCCAGCAGCCAAGTAATTCGGGATCCCTATGGCTACACCTTC.

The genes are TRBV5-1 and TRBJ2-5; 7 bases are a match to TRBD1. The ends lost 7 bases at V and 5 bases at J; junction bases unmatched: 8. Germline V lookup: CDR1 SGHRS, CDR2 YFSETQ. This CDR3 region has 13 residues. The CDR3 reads CASGRQGLETQYF. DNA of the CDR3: TGCGCCAGCGGTAGACAGGGATTGGAGACCCAGTACTTC. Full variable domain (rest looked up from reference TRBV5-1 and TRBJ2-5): KAGVTQTPRYLIKTRGQQVTLSCSPISGHRSVSWYQQTPGQGLQFLFEYFSETQRNKGNFPGRFSGRQFSNSRSEMNVSTLELGDSALYLCASGRQGLETQYFGPGTRLLVL.

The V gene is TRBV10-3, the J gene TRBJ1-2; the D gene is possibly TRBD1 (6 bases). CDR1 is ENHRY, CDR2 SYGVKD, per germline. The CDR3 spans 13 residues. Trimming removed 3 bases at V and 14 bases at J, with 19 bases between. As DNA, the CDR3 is TGTGCCATCAGTGATACTCGAGACAGGAAAGTGACCTTC. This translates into CAISDTRDRKVTF.

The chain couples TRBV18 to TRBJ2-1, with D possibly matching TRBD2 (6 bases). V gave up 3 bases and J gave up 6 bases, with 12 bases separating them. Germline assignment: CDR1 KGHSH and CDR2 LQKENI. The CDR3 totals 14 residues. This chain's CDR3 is CASSPSGSGNEQFF. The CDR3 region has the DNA TGTGCCAGCTCACCTAGCGGTTCGGGCAATGAGCAGTTCTTC.

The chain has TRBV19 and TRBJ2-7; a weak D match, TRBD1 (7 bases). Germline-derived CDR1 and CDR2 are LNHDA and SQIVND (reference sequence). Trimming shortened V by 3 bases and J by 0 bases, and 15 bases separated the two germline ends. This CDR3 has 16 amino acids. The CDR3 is CASSIRGTESSYEQYF. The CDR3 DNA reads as TGTGCCAGTAGTATTCGCGGGACAGAAAGCTCCTACGAGCAGTACTTC.

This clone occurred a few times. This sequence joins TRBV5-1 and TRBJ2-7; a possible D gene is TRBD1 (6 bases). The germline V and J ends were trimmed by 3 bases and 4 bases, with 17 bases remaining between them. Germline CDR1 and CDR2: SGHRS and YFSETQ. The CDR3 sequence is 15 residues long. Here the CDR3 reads CASSSSSGQKYEQYF. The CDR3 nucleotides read TGCGCCAGCAGCTCAAGCTCCGGACAGAAGTACGAGCAGTACTTC.

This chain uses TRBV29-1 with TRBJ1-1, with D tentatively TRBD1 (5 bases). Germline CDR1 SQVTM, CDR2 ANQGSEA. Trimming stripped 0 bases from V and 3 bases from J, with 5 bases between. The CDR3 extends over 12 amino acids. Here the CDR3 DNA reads TGCAGCGTTGAAGAGGGGCACACTGAAGCTTTCTTT. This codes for CSVEEGHTEAFF.

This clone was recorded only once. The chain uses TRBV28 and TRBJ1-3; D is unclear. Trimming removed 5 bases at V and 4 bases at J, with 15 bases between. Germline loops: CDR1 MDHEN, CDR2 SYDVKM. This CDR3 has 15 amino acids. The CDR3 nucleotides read TGTGCCAGCAGTCCCCCCCCCGGTACCGGAAACACCATATATTTT. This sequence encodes CASSPPPGTGNTIYF.

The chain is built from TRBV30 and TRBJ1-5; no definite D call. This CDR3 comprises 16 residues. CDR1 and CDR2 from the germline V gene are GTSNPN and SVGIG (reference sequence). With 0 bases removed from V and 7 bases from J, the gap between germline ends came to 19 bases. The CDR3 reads CAWSVRLQRASQPQHF. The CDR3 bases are TGTGCCTGGAGTGTACGCCTCCAGCGGGCTTCCCAGCCCCAGCATTTT.

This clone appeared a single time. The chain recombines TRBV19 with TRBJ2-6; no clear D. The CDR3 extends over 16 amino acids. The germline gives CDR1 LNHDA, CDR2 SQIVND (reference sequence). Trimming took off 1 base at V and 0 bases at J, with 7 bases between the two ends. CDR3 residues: CASSIAAVSGANVLTF. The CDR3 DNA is TGTGCCAGTAGTATAGCCGCGGTCTCTGGGGCCAACGTCCTGACTTTC.

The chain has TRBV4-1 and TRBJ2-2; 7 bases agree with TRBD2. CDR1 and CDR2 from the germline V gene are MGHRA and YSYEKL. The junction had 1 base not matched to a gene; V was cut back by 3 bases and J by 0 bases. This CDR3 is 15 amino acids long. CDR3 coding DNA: TGCGCCAGCAGCCACGGGACTACGAACACCGGGGAGCTGTTTTTT. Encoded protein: CASSHGTTNTGELFF.

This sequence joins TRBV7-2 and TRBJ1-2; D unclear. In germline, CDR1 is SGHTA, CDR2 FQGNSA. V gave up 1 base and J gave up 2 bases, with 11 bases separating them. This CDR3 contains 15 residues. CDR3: CASSLGVGLNYGYTF. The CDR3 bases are TGTGCCAGCAGCTTAGGAGTCGGACTCAACTATGGCTACACCTTC. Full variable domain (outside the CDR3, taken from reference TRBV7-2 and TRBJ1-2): GAGVSQSPSNKVTEKGKDVELRCDPISGHTALYWYRQSLGQGLEFLIYFQGNSAPDKSGLPSDRFSAERTGGSVSTLTIQRTQQEDSAVYLCASSLGVGLNYGYTFGSGTRLTVV.

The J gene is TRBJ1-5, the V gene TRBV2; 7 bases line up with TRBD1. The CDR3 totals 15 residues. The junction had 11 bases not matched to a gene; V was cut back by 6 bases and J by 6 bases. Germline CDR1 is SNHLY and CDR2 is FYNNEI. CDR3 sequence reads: CASRTGILRGQPQHF. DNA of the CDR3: TGTGCCAGCAGGACAGGGATACTAAGAGGTCAGCCCCAGCATTTT.

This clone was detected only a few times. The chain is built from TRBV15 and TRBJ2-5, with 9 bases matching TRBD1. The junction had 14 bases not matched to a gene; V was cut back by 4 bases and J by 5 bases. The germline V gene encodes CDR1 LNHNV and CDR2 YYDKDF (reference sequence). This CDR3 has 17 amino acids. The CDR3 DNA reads TGTGCCACCAGCACCGGACAGGGGAGCCTCATGGGCGAGACCCAGTACTTC. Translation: CATSTGQGSLMGETQYF.

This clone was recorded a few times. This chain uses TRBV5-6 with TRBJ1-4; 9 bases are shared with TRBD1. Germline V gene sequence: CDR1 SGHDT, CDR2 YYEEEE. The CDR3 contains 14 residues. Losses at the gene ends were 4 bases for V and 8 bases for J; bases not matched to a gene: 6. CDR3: CASSRTGAGEKLFF. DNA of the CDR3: TGTGCCAGCAGCCGGACAGGGGCCGGAGAAAAACTGTTTTTT.

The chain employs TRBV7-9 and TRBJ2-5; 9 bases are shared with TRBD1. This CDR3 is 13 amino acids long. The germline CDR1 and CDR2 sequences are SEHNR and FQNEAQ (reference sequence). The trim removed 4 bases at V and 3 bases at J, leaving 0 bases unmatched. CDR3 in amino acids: CASSWDREETQYF. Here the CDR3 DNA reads TGTGCCAGCAGCTGGGACAGGGAAGAGACCCAGTACTTC.

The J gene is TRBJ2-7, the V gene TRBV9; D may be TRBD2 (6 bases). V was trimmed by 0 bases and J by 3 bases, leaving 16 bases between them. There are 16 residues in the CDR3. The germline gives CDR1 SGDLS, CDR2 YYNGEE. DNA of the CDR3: TGTGCCAGCAGCGTAGGGCGGGGCGGAATCTACTACGAGCAGTACTTC. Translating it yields CASSVGRGGIYYEQYF.

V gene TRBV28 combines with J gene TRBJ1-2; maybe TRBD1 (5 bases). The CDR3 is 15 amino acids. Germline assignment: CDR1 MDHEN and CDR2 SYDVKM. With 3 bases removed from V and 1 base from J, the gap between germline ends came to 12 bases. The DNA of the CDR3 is TGTGCCAGCAGTTTCTGGGGGGAGGTTAACTATGGCTACACCTTC. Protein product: CASSFWGEVNYGYTF.